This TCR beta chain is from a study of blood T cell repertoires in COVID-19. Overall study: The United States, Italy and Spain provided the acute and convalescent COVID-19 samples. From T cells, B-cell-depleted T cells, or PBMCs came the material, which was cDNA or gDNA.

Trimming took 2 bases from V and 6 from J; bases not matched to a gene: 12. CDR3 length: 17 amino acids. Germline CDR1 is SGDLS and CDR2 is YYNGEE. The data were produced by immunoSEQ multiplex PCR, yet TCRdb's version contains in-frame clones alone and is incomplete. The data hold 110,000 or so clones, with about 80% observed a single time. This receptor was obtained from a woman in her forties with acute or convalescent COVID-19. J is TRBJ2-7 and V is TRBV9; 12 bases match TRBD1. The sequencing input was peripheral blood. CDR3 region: CASSVGAGQGATSEQYF. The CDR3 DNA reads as TGTGCCAGCAGCGTGGGAGCGGGACAGGGGGCGACCTCCGAGCAGTACTTC.